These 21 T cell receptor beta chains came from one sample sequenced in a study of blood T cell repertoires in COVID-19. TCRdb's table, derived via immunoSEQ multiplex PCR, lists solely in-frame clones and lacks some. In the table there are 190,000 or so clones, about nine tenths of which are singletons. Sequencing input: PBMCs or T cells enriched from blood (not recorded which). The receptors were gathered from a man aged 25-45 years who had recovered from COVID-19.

CDR3 in DNA: TGTGCCAGCAGTTTAGGAGATCCTTTCTCCTACAATGAGCAGTTCTTC. Protein sequence: CASSLGDPFSYNEQFF. The V gene is TRBV6-2 or TRBV6-3, the J gene TRBJ2-1; D gene uncertain. From germline, CDR1 is MNHEY and CDR2 SVGEGT. The CDR3 sequence is 16 residues long. With 4 bases removed from V and 0 bases from J, the gap between germline ends came to 13 bases.

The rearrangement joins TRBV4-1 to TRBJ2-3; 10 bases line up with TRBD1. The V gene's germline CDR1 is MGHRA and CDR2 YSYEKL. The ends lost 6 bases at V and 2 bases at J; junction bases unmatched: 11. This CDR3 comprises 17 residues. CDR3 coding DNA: TGCGCCAGCAGGGGAAGAGGACAGGGGGTCCTCACAGATACGCAGTATTTT. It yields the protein CASRGRGQGVLTDTQYF.

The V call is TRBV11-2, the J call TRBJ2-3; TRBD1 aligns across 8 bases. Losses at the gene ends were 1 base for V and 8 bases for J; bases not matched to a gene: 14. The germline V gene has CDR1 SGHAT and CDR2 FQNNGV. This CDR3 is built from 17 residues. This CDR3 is CASSLGILDRGGGTQYF. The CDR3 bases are TGTGCCAGCAGCTTAGGGATACTCGACAGGGGTGGAGGTACGCAGTATTTT. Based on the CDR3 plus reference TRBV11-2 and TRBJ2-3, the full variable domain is EAGVAQSPRYKIIEKRQSVAFWCNPISGHATLYWYQQILGQGPKLLIQFQNNGVVDDSQLPKDRFSAERLKGVDSTLKIQPAKLEDSAVYLCASSLGILDRGGGTQYFGPGTRLTVL.

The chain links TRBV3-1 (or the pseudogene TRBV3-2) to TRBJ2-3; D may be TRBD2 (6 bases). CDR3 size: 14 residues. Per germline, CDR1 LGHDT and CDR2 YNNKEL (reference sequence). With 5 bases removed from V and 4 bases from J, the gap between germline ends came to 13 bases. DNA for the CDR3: TGTGCCAGCAGCGTCCGACTAGGCCCAGATACGCAGTATTTT. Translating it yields CASSVRLGPDTQYF.

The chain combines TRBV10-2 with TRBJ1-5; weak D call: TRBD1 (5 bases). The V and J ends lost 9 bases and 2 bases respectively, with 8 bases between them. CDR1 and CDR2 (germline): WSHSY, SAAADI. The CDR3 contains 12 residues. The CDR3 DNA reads TGCGCCAGTCAGGGTGGCAATCAGCCCCAGCATTTT. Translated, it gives CASQGGNQPQHF.

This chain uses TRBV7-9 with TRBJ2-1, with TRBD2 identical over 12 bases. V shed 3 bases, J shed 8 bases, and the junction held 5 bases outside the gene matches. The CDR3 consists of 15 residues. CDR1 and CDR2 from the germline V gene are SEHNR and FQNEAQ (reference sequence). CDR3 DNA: TGTGCCAGCAGCTTGACTAGCGGGAGAGGTCATGAGCAGTTCTTC. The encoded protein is CASSLTSGRGHEQFF. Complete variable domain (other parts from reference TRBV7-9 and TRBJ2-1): DTGVSQNPRHKITKRGQNVTFRCDPISEHNRLYWYRQTLGQGPEFLTYFQNEAQLEKSRLLSDRFSAERPKGSFSTLEIQRTEQGDSAMYLCASSLTSGRGHEQFFGPGTRLTVL.

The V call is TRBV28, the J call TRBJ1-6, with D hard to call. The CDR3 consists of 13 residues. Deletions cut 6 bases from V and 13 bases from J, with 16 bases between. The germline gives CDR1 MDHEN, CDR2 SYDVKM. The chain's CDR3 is CASRLDISFPLHF. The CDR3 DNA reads TGTGCCAGCAGGCTTGACATCAGTTTCCCCCTCCACTTT.

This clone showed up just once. The CDR3 reads CASSLTGTSFQETQYF. As DNA, the CDR3 is TGCGCCAGCAGCTTGACCGGGACTAGTTTCCAAGAGACCCAGTACTTC. The gene calls are TRBV5-1 and TRBJ2-5; 8 bases agree with TRBD2. V dropped 1 base and J dropped 1; count of bases not matched to a gene: 6. The CDR3 is made up of 16 amino acids. Germline assignment: CDR1 SGHRS and CDR2 YFSETQ.

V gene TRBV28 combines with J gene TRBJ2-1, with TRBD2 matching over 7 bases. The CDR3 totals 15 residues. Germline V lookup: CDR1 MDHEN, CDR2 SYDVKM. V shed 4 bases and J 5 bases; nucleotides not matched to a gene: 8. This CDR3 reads CASSSQRDSNNEQFF. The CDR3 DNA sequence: TGTGCCAGCAGTTCCCAGCGGGATAGTAACAATGAGCAGTTCTTC. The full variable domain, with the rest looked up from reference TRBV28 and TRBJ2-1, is DVKVTQSSRYLVKRTGEKVFLECVQDMDHENMFWYRQDPGLGLRLIYFSYDVKMKEKGDIPEGYSVSREKKERFSLILESASTNQTSMYLCASSSQRDSNNEQFFGPGTRLTVL.

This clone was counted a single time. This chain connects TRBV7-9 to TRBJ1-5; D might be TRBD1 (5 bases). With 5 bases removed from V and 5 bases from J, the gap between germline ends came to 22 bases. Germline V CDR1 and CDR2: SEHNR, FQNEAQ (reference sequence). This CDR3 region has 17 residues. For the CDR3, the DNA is TGTGCCAGCAGCCCCACAGGACCTGTGGGACTATATCAGCCCCAGCATTTT. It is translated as CASSPTGPVGLYQPQHF.

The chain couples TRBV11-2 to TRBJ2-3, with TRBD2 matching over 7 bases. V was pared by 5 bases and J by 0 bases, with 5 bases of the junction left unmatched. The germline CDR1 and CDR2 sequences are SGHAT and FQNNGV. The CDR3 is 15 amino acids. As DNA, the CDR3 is TGTGCCAGCAGCCGCCCCGGGGGGAGCACAGATACGCAGTATTTT. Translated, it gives CASSRPGGSTDTQYF.

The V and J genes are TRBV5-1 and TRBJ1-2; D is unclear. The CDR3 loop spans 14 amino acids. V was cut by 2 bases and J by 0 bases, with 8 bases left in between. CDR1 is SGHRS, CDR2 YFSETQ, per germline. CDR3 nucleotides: TGCGCCAGCAGCTTATCGACACCTAACTATGGCTACACCTTC. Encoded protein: CASSLSTPNYGYTF.

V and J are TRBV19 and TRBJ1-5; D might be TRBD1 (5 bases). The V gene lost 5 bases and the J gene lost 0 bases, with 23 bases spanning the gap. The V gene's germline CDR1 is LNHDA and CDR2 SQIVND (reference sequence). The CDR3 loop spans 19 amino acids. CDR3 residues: CASSYGGARTLYSNQPQHF. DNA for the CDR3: TGTGCCAGTAGTTATGGAGGGGCCCGCACACTCTATAGCAATCAGCCCCAGCATTTT.

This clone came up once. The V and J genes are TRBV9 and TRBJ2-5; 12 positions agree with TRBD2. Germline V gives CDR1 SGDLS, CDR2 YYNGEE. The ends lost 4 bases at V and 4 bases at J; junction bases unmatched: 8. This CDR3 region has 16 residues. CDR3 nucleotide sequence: TGTGCCAGCAGCCAAACTAGCGGGGGGCAGGGAGAGACCCAGTACTTC. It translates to CASSQTSGGQGETQYF.

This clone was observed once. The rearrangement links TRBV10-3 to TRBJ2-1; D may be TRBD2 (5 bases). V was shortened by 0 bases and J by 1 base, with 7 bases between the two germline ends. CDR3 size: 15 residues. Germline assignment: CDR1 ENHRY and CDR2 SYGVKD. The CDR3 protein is CAISESRDSYNEQFF. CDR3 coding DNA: TGTGCCATCAGTGAGTCGAGGGATTCCTACAATGAGCAGTTCTTC.

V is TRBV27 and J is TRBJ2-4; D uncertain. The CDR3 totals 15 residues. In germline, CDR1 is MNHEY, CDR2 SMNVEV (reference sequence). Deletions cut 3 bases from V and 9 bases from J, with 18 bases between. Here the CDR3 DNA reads TGTGCCAGCAGTTTCACCTATACCGGCGGTGGCATTCAGTACTTC. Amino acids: CASSFTYTGGGIQYF.

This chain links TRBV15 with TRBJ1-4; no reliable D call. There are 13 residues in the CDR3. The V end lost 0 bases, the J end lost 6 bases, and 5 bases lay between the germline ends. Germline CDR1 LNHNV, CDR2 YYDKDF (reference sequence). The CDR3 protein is CATSRDGDEKLFF. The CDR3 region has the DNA TGTGCCACCAGCAGAGACGGGGATGAAAAACTGTTTTTT.

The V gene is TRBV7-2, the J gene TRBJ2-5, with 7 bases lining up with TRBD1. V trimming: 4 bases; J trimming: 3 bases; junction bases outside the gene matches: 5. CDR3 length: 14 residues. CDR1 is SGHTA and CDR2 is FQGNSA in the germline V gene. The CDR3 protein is CASSSDRWEETQYF. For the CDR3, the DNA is TGTGCCAGCAGCTCGGACAGGTGGGAAGAGACCCAGTACTTC.

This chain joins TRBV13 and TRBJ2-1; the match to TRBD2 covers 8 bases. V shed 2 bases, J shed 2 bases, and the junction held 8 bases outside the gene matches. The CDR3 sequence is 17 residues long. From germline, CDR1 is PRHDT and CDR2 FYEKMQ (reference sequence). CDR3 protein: CASSLLRGRITYNEQFF. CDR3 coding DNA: TGTGCCAGCAGCTTACTTCGCGGGAGGATCACCTACAATGAGCAGTTCTTC.

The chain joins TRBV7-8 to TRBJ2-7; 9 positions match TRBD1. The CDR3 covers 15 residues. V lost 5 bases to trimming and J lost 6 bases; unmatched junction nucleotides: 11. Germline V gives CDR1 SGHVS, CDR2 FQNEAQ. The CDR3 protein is CASSPDRGFGGEQYF. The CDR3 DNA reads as TGTGCCAGCAGCCCTGACAGGGGGTTTGGTGGCGAGCAGTACTTC.

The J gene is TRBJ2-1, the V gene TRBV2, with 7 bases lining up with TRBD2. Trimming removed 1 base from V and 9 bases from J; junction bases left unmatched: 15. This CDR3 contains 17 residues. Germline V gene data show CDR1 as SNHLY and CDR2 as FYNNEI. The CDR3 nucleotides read TGTGCCAGCAGTGAAGGCAGCGGGGCTAACCGGCTGGGTGAGCAGTTCTTC. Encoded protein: CASSEGSGANRLGEQFF.